This record covers a single T cell receptor beta chain. There are 19 residues in the CDR3. Germline V lookup: CDR1 SEHNR, CDR2 FQNEAQ (reference sequence). V shed 5 bases, J shed 2 bases, and the junction held 11 bases outside the gene matches. CD8+ and CD4+ T cells from blood underwent TCR beta sequencing. Negative isolation yielded CD8+ and CD4+ T cells; FACS enriched TEMRA cells. The entry originates in a study of CD8 T cells in Susac syndrome. About 0.5 to 1 ug RNA was reverse transcribed with random hexamers. Multiplex PCR with immunoSEQ amplified the TCR beta CDR3 across 54 Vbeta and 13 Jbeta. A single record per CDR3 protein comes from TCRdb applying MiXCR to the immunoSEQ multiplex PCR reads. The table lists 200,000 to 300,000 distinct CDR3 sequences, roughly 95% of them singletons.

This clonotype originated in a human donor with multiple sclerosis. Sequenced: CD4+ T cells from PBMCs. The chain has TRBV7-9 and TRBJ2-6, with 11 bases that match TRBD1. The CDR3 nucleotides are TGTGCCAGCAGCCAACTCGGGACAGGGGGATATGCTGGGGCCAACGTCCTGACTTTC. Encoded protein: CASSQLGTGGYAGANVLTF.